This paragraph reports one T cell receptor beta chain. CDR3 length: 16 amino acids. V gave up 1 base and J gave up 5 bases, with 16 bases separating them. Germline V gene data show CDR1 as MGHRA and CDR2 as YSYEKL. MiXCR was run by TCRdb on the RT-PCR reads, yielding one entry per CDR3 protein. The sample holds about 40,000 distinct CDR3 sequences; 25% to 35% are singletons and the top ten take around 72%. This sample is part of a study of patients and donors after allogeneic stem cell transplantation. This clonotype was obtained from a human donor who was either an allogeneic HSCT recipient or a stem cell or donor lymphocyte infusion donor (not recorded which). It is not recorded whose cells these are; they may come from a transplant donor. Sequenced: blood, either unsorted or a sorted T cell fraction (not recorded which). V is TRBV4-1 and J is TRBJ2-3; TRBD2 might be the D (5 bases). CDR3 amino acids: CASSQGFVTRLDTQYF. The DNA for the CDR3 is TGCGCCAGCAGCCAAGGATTCGTTACTAGGCTAGATACGCAGTATTTT.